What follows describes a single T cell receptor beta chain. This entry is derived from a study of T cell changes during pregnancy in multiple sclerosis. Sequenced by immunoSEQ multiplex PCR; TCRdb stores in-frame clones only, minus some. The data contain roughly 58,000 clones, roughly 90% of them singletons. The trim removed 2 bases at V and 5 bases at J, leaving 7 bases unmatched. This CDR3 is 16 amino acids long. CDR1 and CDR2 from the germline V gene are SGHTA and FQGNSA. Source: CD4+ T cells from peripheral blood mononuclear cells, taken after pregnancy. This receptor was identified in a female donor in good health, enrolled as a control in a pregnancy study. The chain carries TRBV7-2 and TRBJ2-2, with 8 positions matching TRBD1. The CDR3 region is CASSLRTGSLTGELFF. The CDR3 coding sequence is TGTGCCAGCAGCTTACGGACAGGGTCCCTAACCGGGGAGCTGTTTTTT.